This TCR beta chain comes out of a study of blood T cell repertoires in COVID-19. Across the whole study: Resolution of symptoms, clearance, or two negative PCRs was present in recovered Cohort 3 donors. PBMCs, B-cell-depleted T cells, or T cells provided the cDNA or gDNA that made up the material.

Adults between about 18 and 95 years of age took part from under 25 US areas. Clinical histories supplied by participants themselves formed the basis of cohort assignment. The protocol was immunoSEQ multiplex PCR, while the TCRdb copy is restricted to in-frame clones and leaves out a portion. The sample yields 150,000 to 200,000 clones, more than 85% seen once. The CDR3 loop spans 17 amino acids. V gave up 5 bases and J gave up 4 bases, with 21 bases separating them. Looked up from germline, CDR1 is MNHEY and CDR2 is SVGEGT. This rearrangement joins TRBV6-2 or TRBV6-3 to TRBJ1-5, with TRBD1 as a possible D gene (6 bases). The clonotype comes from a woman aged 40-49 years in a cohort exposed to, infected with or recovered from COVID-19 (not recorded which). What was sequenced was PBMCs or T cells enriched from blood (not recorded which). CDR3 DNA: TGTGCCAGCAGTCAAATTTCGGACAGTAAGGGTAATCAGCCCCAGCATTTT. Translation gives CASSQISDSKGNQPQHF.